The clone carrying this T cell receptor beta chain was observed many times. Its antigen is unidentified. Germline CDR1 reads LGHDT; CDR2 reads YNNKEL (reference sequence). The CDR3 is 15 amino acids. The V segment lost 7 bases and the J segment 2 bases; nucleotides outside the gene matches: 7. This specimen comes from a study of T cells in Graves' hyperthyroidism and ophthalmopathy. The investigators amplified TCR beta CDR3 regions from RNA transcripts. A first-round RT-PCR of the TCR CDR3 used the HTBI primer set. TCRdb re-called the multiplex PCR reads through MiXCR, storing one row per CDR3 protein. The sample contains under 350,000 distinct CDR3 sequences, 21% of which appear only once. Exclusion of a patient resulted from uncontrolled infection, other autoimmune disease, pregnancy or lactation. Whole-study results and caveats: Appearing also in blood were most of the thyroid clonotypes expanded above 0.001.

The specimen sequenced was blood. This chain uses TRBV3-1 with TRBJ2-7, with 11 positions matching TRBD2. The TCR comes from a woman aged 50 to 60 with Graves' hyperthyroidism. The CDR3: CASTRGTSGTYEQYF. CDR3 bases: TGTGCCAGCACCCGAGGGACTAGCGGTACCTACGAGCAGTACTTC.